This is a list of T cell receptor beta chains from one sample in a study of Graves' ophthalmopathy and Graves' hyperthyroidism. Using its own MiXCR run on the multiplex PCR reads, TCRdb lists one record per CDR3 protein. Of some 150,000 distinct CDR3 sequences listed, just under 40% are singletons. The material sequenced was peripheral blood. The receptors were gathered from a man under 40 with Graves' ophthalmopathy. CDR3s include the opening cysteine and the closing phenylalanine or tryptophan. The order of the fields is D gene, V gene, J gene, clone size, CDR3 DNA, CDR3 protein. D genes are given only for firm matches. Size tells how often a clone was seen (once, few, many) or the class of an expanded clone, and some rows leave it out.

d_gene: .; v_gene: TRBV24-1; j_gene: TRBJ2-4; abundance: once; CDR3nt: TGTGCCTCGATAACCACGCAGGTCCCTATCGCCAAAAACATTCAGTACTTC; CDR3aa: CASITTQVPIAKNIQYF
d_gene: .; v_gene: TRBV6-2/TRBV6-3; j_gene: TRBJ1-1; abundance: many; CDR3nt: TGTGCCAGCAACACCAGAAACACTGAAGCTTTCTTT; CDR3aa: CASNTRNTEAFF
d_gene: .; v_gene: TRBV7-2; j_gene: TRBJ2-5; abundance: .; CDR3nt: TGTGCCAGCAGCCCGGACTCCCTCCCCCAAGAGACCCAGTACTTC; CDR3aa: CASSPDSLPQETQYF
d_gene: .; v_gene: TRBV6-5; j_gene: TRBJ2-7; abundance: .; CDR3nt: TGTGCCAGCAGTTACTCAAACAAGGGGGAGCAGTACTTC; CDR3aa: CASSYSNKGEQYF
d_gene: .; v_gene: TRBV28; j_gene: TRBJ1-1; abundance: .; CDR3nt: TGTGCCAGCAGAACTCTCGGGGGGGTTGGTACTGAAGCTTTCTTT; CDR3aa: CASRTLGGVGTEAFF
d_gene: TRBD1; v_gene: TRBV24-1; j_gene: TRBJ2-2; abundance: many; CDR3nt: TGTGCCACCAGTGATAGGACAGGGGCGAACACCGGGGAGCTGTTTTTT; CDR3aa: CATSDRTGANTGELFF
d_gene: .; v_gene: TRBV27; j_gene: TRBJ2-7; abundance: many; CDR3nt: TGTGCCAGCAGGCCCCTGGGGGGGCGTTCCGCCTACGAGCAGTACTTC; CDR3aa: CASRPLGGRSAYEQYF
d_gene: .; v_gene: TRBV5-6; j_gene: TRBJ2-7; abundance: many; CDR3nt: TGTGCCAGCAGCTTGACGGTTAGCGGTACCTACGAGCAGTACTTC; CDR3aa: CASSLTVSGTYEQYF
d_gene: .; v_gene: TRBV6-5; j_gene: TRBJ2-7; abundance: many; CDR3nt: TGTGCCAGCAGTTACTCGCGTTATGGGGGCGGCTACGAGCAGTACTTC; CDR3aa: CASSYSRYGGGYEQYF
d_gene: .; v_gene: TRBV30; j_gene: TRBJ1-5; abundance: .; CDR3nt: TGTGCCTGGAGTGGAGGTCTATATCAGCCCCAGCATTTT; CDR3aa: CAWSGGLYQPQHF
d_gene: .; v_gene: TRBV20-1; j_gene: TRBJ2-7; abundance: .; CDR3nt: TGCAGTGCTAGAGATTTAGGACAGGAGCAGTACTTC; CDR3aa: CSARDLGQEQYF
d_gene: .; v_gene: TRBV28; j_gene: TRBJ2-5; abundance: .; CDR3nt: TGTGCCAGCACCGACCCCCGGTCTACCCAGTACTTC; CDR3aa: CASTDPRSTQYF
d_gene: TRBD1; v_gene: TRBV6-1; j_gene: TRBJ2-6; abundance: .; CDR3nt: TGTGCCAGCAGCCATCAGGGGGCGACTGGGGCCAACGTCCTGACTTTC; CDR3aa: CASSHQGATGANVLTF
d_gene: .; v_gene: TRBV12-3/TRBV12-4; j_gene: TRBJ1-1; abundance: many; CDR3nt: TGTGCCAGCAGTTTGCTGGGACCGAACACTGAAGCTTTCTTT; CDR3aa: CASSLLGPNTEAFF
d_gene: .; v_gene: TRBV11-2; j_gene: TRBJ1-1; abundance: .; CDR3nt: TGTGCCAGCAGCTTATTCCGGAGAGGCGCGAACACTGAAGCTTTCTTT; CDR3aa: CASSLFRRGANTEAFF
d_gene: TRBD2; v_gene: TRBV11-2; j_gene: TRBJ2-7; abundance: once; CDR3nt: TGTGCCAGCAGCAACCCCGGGACTAGCGCGACCTACGAGCAGTACTTC; CDR3aa: CASSNPGTSATYEQYF
d_gene: TRBD1; v_gene: TRBV7-2; j_gene: TRBJ1-5; abundance: .; CDR3nt: TGTGCCAGCAGCTCCGGGACAGGGGGTGGTCAGCCCCAGCATTTT; CDR3aa: CASSSGTGGGQPQHF
d_gene: .; v_gene: TRBV12-3/TRBV12-4; j_gene: TRBJ2-5; abundance: many; CDR3nt: TGTGCCAGCAGCCAATCTGGGGTGGAAGAGACCCAGTACTTC; CDR3aa: CASSQSGVEETQYF
d_gene: .; v_gene: TRBV19; j_gene: TRBJ2-2; abundance: many; CDR3nt: TGTGCCAGTAGTATTGGGACGAGCGGGGAGCTGTTTTTT; CDR3aa: CASSIGTSGELFF
d_gene: TRBD1; v_gene: TRBV28; j_gene: TRBJ2-4; abundance: .; CDR3nt: TGTGCCAGCAGTTTGGACAGGGCAAACATTCAGTACTTC; CDR3aa: CASSLDRANIQYF
d_gene: TRBD1; v_gene: TRBV6-5; j_gene: TRBJ1-1; abundance: few; CDR3nt: TGTGCCAGCAGTTTGGGGACAGGGGTAATCCCGATCTTT; CDR3aa: CASSLGTGVIPIF
d_gene: .; v_gene: TRBV18; j_gene: TRBJ2-7; abundance: many; CDR3nt: TGTGCCAGCTCACCGTCGTCCCCCTACGAGCAGTACTTC; CDR3aa: CASSPSSPYEQYF
d_gene: .; v_gene: TRBV6-1; j_gene: TRBJ1-1; abundance: .; CDR3nt: TGTGCCAGCAGTGAAATGTGGACGGGGAGGGCCACTGAAGCTTTCTTT; CDR3aa: CASSEMWTGRATEAFF
d_gene: TRBD1; v_gene: TRBV5-1; j_gene: TRBJ1-2; abundance: many; CDR3nt: TGCGCCAGCAGCCGCCAGGGACAGGGGAATGGCTACACCTTC; CDR3aa: CASSRQGQGNGYTF
d_gene: TRBD1; v_gene: TRBV12-3/TRBV12-4; j_gene: TRBJ2-7; abundance: few; CDR3nt: TGTGCCAGCAGTAATGACAGGGGGTCCTACGAGCAGTACTTC; CDR3aa: CASSNDRGSYEQYF
d_gene: .; v_gene: TRBV2; j_gene: TRBJ1-1; abundance: .; CDR3nt: TGTGCCAGCAGGGACCTGGAGGTGAACACTGAAGCTTTCTTT; CDR3aa: CASRDLEVNTEAFF
d_gene: .; v_gene: TRBV6-1; j_gene: TRBJ1-1; abundance: many; CDR3nt: TGTGCCAGCAGTGTCCTGTCCGGGTTAGGCACTGAAGCTTTCTTT; CDR3aa: CASSVLSGLGTEAFF
d_gene: TRBD1; v_gene: TRBV6-1; j_gene: TRBJ1-1; abundance: .; CDR3nt: TGTGCCAGCAGTGAACCAGGACAGGGCGAAGCTTTCTTT; CDR3aa: CASSEPGQGEAFF
d_gene: .; v_gene: TRBV30; j_gene: TRBJ1-2; abundance: many; CDR3nt: TGTGCCTGGAGTGTAGGGTCAATCTATGGCTACACCTTC; CDR3aa: CAWSVGSIYGYTF
d_gene: TRBD1; v_gene: TRBV2; j_gene: TRBJ1-1; abundance: many; CDR3nt: TGTGCCAGCAGTGGGACAGGGGGTGTCGTGGCTTTCTTT; CDR3aa: CASSGTGGVVAFF
d_gene: .; v_gene: TRBV2; j_gene: TRBJ1-2; abundance: many; CDR3nt: TGTGCCAGCTCCCCAGGGCGGGCGCAAGGCTACACCTTC; CDR3aa: CASSPGRAQGYTF
d_gene: TRBD1; v_gene: TRBV5-6; j_gene: TRBJ1-1; abundance: many; CDR3nt: TGTGCCAGCAGCTTGGGGGGACAGACCAACACTGAAGCTTTCTTT; CDR3aa: CASSLGGQTNTEAFF
d_gene: TRBD2; v_gene: TRBV6-1; j_gene: TRBJ2-7; abundance: few; CDR3nt: TGTGCCAGCAGTGAAGCACCGGGAGGGCCGTACTTC; CDR3aa: CASSEAPGGPYF